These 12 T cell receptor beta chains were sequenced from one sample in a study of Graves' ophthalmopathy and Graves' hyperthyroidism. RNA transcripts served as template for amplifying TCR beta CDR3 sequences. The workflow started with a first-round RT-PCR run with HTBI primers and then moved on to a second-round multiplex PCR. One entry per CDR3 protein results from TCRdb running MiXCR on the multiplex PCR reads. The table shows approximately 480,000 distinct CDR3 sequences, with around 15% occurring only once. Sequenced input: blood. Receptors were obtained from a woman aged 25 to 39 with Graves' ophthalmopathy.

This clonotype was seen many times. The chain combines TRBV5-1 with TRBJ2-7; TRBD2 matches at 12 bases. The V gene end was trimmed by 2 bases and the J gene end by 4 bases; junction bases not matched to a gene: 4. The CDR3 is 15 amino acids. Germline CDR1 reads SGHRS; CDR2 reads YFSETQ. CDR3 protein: CASSLRLAGVYEQYF. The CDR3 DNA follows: TGCGCCAGCAGCTTACGACTAGCGGGAGTTTACGAGCAGTACTTC. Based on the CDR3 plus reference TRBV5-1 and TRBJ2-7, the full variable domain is KAGVTQTPRYLIKTRGQQVTLSCSPISGHRSVSWYQQTPGQGLQFLFEYFSETQRNKGNFPGRFSGRQFSNSRSEMNVSTLELGDSALYLCASSLRLAGVYEQYFGPGTRLTVT.

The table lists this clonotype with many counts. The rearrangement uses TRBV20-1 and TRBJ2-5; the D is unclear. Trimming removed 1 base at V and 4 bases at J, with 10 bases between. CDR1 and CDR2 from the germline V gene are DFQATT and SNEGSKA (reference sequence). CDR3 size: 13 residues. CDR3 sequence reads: CSARARSLETQYF. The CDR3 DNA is TGCAGTGCTAGAGCCAGGTCACTAGAGACCCAGTACTTC.

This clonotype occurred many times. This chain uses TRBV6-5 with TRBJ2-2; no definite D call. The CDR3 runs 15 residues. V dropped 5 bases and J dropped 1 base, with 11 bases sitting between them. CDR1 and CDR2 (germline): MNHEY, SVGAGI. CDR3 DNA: TGTGCCAGCAGTATCTTCCCCAGGAACACCGGGGAGCTGTTTTTT. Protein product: CASSIFPRNTGELFF.

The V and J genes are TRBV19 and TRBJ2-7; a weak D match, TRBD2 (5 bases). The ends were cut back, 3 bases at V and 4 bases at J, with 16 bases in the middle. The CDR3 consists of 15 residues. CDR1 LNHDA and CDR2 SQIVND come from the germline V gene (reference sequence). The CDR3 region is CASSMAGGASYEQYF. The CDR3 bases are TGTGCCAGTAGTATGGCGGGTGGTGCGTCGTACGAGCAGTACTTC.

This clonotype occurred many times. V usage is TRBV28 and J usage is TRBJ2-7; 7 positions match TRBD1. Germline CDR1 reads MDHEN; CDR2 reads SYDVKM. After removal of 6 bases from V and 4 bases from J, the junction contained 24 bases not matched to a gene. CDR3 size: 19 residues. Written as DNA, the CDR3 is TGTGCCAGCAGCTCTCGTGGGACAGCAAAGATAGGGTTAGGGTACGAGCAGTACTTC. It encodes CASSSRGTAKIGLGYEQYF.

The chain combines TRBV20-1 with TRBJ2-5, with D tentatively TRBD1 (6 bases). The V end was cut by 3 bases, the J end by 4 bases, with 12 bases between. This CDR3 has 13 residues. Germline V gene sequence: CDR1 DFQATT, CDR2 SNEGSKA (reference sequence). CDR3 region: CSASRGRRETQYF. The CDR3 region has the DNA TGCAGTGCTAGCAGGGGCAGGAGAGAGACCCAGTACTTC.

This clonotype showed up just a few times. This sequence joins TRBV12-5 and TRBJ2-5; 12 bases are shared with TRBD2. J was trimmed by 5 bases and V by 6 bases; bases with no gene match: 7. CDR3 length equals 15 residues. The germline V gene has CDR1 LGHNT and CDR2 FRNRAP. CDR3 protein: CASGASGRVTETQYF. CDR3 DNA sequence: TGTGCTAGTGGAGCTAGCGGGAGGGTCACGGAGACCCAGTACTTC.

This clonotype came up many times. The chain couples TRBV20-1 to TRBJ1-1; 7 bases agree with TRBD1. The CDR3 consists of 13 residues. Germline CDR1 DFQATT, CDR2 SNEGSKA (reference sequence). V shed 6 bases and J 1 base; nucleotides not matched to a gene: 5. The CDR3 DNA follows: TGCAGTGCCCGGGGACAGACGAACACTGAAGCTTTCTTT. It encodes CSARGQTNTEAFF.

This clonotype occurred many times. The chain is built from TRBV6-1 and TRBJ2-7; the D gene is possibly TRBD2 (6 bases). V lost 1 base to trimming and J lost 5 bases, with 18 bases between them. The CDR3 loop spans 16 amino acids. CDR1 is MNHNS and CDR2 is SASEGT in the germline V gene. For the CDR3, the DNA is TGTGCCAGCAGTGAAGGATTTATGGCAGGGAGGAACGAGCAGTACTTC. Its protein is CASSEGFMAGRNEQYF.

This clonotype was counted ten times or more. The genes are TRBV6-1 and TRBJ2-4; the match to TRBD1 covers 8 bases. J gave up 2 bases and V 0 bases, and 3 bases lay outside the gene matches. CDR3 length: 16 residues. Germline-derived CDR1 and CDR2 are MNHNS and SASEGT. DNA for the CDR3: TGTGCCAGCAGTGAAGCACACAGGGGGACCAAAAACATTCAGTACTTC. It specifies CASSEAHRGTKNIQYF.

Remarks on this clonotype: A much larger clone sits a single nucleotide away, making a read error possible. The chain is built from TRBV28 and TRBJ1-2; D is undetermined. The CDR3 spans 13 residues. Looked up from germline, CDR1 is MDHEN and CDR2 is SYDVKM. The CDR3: CVSKVLSTNGYTF. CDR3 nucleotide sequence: TGTGTCAGCAAGGTGCTTTCTACTAATGGCTACACCTTC.

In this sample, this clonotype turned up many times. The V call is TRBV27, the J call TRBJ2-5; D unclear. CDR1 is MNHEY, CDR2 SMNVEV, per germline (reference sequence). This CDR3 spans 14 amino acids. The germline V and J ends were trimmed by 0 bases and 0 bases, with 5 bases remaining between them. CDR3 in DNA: TGTGCCAGCAGTTTATCGTTAGACCAAGAGACCCAGTACTTC. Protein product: CASSLSLDQETQYF.